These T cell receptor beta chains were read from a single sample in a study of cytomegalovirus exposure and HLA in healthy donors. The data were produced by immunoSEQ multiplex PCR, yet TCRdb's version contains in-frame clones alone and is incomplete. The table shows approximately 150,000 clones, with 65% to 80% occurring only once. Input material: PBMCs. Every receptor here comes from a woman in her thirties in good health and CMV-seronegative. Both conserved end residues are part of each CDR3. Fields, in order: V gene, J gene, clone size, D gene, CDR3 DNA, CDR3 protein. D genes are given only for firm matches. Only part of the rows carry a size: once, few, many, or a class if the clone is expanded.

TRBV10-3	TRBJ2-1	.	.	TGTGCCATCAGTGAGACAGCTTACAATGAGCAGTTCTTC	CAISETAYNEQFF
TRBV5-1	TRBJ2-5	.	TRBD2	TGCGCCAGCAGCTGGGGGGGAGTGGAGACCCAGTACTTC	CASSWGGVETQYF
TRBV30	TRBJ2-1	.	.	TGTGCCTGGACCCCTTACTACAATGAGCAGTTCTTC	CAWTPYYNEQFF
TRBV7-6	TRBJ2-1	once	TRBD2	TGTGCCAGCAGCGCCAGACTAGCGGGAGAGGGTGAGCAGTTCTTC	CASSARLAGEGEQFF
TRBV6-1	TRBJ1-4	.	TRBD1	TGTGCCAGCTCTCTTGTACAGGGGAATAATGAAAAACTGTTTTTT	CASSLVQGNNEKLFF
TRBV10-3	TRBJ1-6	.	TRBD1	TGTGCCATCTCCGGGACAGGAGATTCACCCCTCCACTTT	CAISGTGDSPLHF
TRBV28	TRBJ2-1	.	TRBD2	TGTGCCAGCAGTTTATCTCTTCCGGGAGGCTCCTACAATGAGCAGTTCTTC	CASSLSLPGGSYNEQFF
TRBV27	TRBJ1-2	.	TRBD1	TGTGCCAGCAGTTTCCGGGACAGGGTTCCTGGCTACCCCTTC	CASSFRDRVPGYPF
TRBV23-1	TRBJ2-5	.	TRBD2	TGCGCCACTAGCGGGAGAAGGGAGACCCAGTACTTC	CATSGRRETQYF
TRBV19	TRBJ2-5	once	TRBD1	TGTGCCAGTAGGGCAGGGGGCACCCAGTACTTC	CASRAGGTQYF
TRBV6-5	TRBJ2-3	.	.	TGTGCCAGTCGTACGGGACACAGCACAGATACGCAGTATTTT	CASRTGHSTDTQYF
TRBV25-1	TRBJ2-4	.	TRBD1	TGTGCCAGCCGCTATCGGGACAGGGTGTCCGAAAACATTCAGTACTTC	CASRYRDRVSENIQYF
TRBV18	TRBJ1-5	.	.	TGTGCCAGCTCCACTGGTTTCGGGGATCAGCCCCAGCATTTT	CASSTGFGDQPQHF
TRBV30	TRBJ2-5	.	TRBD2	TGTGCCTGGAGTGAAGGGCTCCGACTAGCGGGAGGGAGTGGGGAGACCCAGTACTTC	CAWSEGLRLAGGSGETQYF
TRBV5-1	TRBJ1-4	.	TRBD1	TGCGCCAGCAGCAAGGACAGGGCAACTAATGAAAAACTGTTTTTT	CASSKDRATNEKLFF
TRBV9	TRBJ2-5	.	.	TGTGCCAGCAGCGTAGCTCCACGAGAGGAGACCCAGTACTTC	CASSVAPREETQYF
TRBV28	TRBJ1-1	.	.	TGTGCCAGCAGTTCGGGGGGCACTGAAGCTTTCTTT	CASSSGGTEAFF
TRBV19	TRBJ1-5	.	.	TGTGCCAGTAGTATGGCAGGGGTTAGCAATCAGCCCCAGCATTTT	CASSMAGVSNQPQHF
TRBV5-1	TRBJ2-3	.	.	TGCGCCAGCAGCTTTCAGACACCTGGGTTCACAGATACGCAGTATTTT	CASSFQTPGFTDTQYF
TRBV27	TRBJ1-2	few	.	TGTGCCAGCAGTGGTCAGTTTGGCTACACCTTC	CASSGQFGYTF
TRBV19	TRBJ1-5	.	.	TGTGCCAGTACCTTAACCCAACAGGGTTATAGCAATCAGCCCCAGCATTTT	CASTLTQQGYSNQPQHF
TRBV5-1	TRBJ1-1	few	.	TGCGCCAGCAGCCGTACAGGTTCCTCAGGGAACACTGAAGCTTTCTTT	CASSRTGSSGNTEAFF
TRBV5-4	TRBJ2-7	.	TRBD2	TGTGCCAGCAGCCCGGGGGGGGCTTCAAGGTCCTACGAGCAGTACTTC	CASSPGGASRSYEQYF
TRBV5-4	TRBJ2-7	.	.	TGTGCCAGCAGCTCCGACTCAGGAGGGTGGTACGAGCAGTACTTC	CASSSDSGGWYEQYF
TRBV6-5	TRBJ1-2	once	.	TGTGCCAGCAGAGAATTGGGGGGATACCACTATGGCTACACCTTC	CASRELGGYHYGYTF
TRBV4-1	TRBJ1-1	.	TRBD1	TGCGCCAGCAGCCTCTTCAGGGGGCGGGTGAACACTGAAGCTTTCTTT	CASSLFRGRVNTEAFF
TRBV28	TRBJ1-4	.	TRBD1	TGTGCCAGCAGTATGAACAGGGGGCGCGCCGCTAATGAAAAACTGTTTTTT	CASSMNRGRAANEKLFF
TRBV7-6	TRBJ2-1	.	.	TGTGCCAGCAGCTTAGCCGGGGTCAGCATCAATGAGCAGTTCTTC	CASSLAGVSINEQFF